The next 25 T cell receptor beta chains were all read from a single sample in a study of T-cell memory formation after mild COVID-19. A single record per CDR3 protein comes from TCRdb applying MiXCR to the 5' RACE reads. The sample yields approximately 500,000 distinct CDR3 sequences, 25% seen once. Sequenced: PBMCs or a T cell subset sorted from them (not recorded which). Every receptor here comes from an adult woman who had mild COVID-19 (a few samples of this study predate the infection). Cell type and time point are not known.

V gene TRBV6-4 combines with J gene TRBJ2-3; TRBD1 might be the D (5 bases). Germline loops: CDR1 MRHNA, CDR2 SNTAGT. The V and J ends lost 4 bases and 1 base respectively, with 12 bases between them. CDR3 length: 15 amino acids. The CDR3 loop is CASSVVGRGTDTQYF. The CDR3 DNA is TGTGCCAGCAGTGTCGTAGGCAGGGGCACAGATACGCAGTATTTT.

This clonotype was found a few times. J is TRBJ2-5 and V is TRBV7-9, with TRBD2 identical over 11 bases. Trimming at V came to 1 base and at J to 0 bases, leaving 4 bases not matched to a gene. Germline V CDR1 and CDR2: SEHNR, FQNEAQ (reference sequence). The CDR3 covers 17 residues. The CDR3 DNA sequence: TGTGCCAGCAGCTTAGGGACTAGCGGGCGGTACCAAGAGACCCAGTACTTC. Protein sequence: CASSLGTSGRYQETQYF.

The CDR3 coding sequence is TGCAGTGCTAGAGGCCACCCCAGGGGGCTTAATGAAAAACTGTTTTTT. The encoded protein is CSARGHPRGLNEKLFF. The J gene is TRBJ1-4, the V gene TRBV20-1; 8 bases fit TRBD1. CDR1 is DFQATT, CDR2 SNEGSKA, per germline (reference sequence). The junction had 8 bases not matched to a gene; V was cut back by 1 base and J by 4 bases. This CDR3 contains 16 residues.

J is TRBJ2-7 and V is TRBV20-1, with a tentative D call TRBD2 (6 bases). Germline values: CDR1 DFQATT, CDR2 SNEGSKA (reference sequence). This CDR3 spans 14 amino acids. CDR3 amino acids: CSGGLQVGSYEQYF. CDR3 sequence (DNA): TGCAGCGGGGGACTGCAGGTTGGTTCCTACGAGCAGTACTTC.

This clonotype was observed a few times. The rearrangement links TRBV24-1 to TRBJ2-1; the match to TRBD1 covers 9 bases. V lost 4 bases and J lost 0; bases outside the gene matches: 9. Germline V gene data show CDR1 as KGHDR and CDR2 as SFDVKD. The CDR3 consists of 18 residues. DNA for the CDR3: TGTGCCACCAGTGACCCCGCAACAGGGGGCAGCTCCTACAATGAGCAGTTCTTC. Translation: CATSDPATGGSSYNEQFF.

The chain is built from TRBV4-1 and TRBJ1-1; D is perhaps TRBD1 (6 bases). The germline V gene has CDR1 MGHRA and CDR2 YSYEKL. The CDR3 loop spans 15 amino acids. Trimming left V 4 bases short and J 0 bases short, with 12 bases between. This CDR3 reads CASSLRTALNTEAFF. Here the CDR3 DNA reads TGCGCCAGCAGCCTTAGGACAGCCTTGAACACTGAAGCTTTCTTT.

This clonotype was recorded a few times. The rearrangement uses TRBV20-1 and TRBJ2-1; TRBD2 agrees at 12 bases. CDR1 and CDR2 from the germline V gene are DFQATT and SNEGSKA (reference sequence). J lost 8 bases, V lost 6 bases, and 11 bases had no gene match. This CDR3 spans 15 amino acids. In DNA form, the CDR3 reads TGCAGTGCCAGGTCTAGCGGGGGGGCGTTTTATGAGCAGTTCTTC. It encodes CSARSSGGAFYEQFF.

CDR3 nucleotide sequence: TGTGCCACCGTGGCACAGGGGGCGAACAATGAGCAGTTCTTC. Translation gives CATVAQGANNEQFF. The V gene is TRBV24-1, the J gene TRBJ2-1, with 9 bases lining up with TRBD1. This CDR3 has 14 residues. Germline CDR1 reads KGHDR; CDR2 reads SFDVKD. J was trimmed by 5 bases and V by 9 bases; bases with no gene match: 7.

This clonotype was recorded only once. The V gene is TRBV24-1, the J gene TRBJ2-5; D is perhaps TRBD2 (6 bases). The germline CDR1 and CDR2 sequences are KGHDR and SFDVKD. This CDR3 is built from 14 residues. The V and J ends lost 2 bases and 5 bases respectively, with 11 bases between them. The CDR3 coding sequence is TGTGCCACCAGTGATTCTCGGGGGAGGGAGACCCAGTACTTC. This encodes CATSDSRGRETQYF.

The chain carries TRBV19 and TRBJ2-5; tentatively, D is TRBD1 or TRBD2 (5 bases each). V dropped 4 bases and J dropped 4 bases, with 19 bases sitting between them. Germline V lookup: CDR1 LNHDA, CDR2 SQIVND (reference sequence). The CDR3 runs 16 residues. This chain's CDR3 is CASSSWTPARGETQYF. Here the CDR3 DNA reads TGTGCCAGTAGTAGTTGGACTCCAGCTAGGGGAGAGACCCAGTACTTC.

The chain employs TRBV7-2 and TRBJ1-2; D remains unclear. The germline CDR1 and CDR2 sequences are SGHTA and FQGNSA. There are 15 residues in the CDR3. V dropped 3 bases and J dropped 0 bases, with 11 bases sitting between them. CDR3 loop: CASSLGQVTNYGYTF. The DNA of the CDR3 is TGTGCCAGCAGCTTGGGCCAGGTTACTAACTATGGCTACACCTTC.

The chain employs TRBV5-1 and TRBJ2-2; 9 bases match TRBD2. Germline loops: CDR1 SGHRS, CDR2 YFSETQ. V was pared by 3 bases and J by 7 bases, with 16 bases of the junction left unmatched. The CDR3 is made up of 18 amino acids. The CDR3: CASSSPTSGPARIGELFF. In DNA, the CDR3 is TGCGCCAGCAGCTCCCCGACTAGCGGTCCTGCGAGGATCGGGGAGCTGTTTTTT.

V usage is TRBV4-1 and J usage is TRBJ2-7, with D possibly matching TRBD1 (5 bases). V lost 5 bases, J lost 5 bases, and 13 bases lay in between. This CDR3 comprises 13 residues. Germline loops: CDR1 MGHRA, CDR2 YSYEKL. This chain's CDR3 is CASSKAGFHEQYF. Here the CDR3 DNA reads TGCGCCAGCAGCAAAGCAGGGTTCCACGAGCAGTACTTC.

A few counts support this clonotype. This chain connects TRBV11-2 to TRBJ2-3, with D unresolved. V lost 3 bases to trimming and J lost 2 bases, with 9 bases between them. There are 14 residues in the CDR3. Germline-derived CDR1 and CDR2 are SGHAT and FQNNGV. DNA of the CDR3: TGTGCCAGCAGCTTCCCATCGACCACAGATACGCAGTATTTT. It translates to CASSFPSTTDTQYF.

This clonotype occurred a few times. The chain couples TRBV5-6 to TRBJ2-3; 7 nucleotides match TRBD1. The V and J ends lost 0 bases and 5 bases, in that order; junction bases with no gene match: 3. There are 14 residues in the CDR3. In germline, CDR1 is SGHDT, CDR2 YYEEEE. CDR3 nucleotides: TGTGCCAGCAGCTTGGGGACAGGACAAGATACGCAGTATTTT. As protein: CASSLGTGQDTQYF.

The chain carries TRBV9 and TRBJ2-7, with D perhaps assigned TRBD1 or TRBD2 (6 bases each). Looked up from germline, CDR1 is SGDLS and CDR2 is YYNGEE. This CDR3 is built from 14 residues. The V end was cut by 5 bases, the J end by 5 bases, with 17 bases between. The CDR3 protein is CASSEGGLVHEQYF. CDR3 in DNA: TGTGCCAGCAGTGAAGGGGGACTCGTCCACGAGCAGTACTTC.

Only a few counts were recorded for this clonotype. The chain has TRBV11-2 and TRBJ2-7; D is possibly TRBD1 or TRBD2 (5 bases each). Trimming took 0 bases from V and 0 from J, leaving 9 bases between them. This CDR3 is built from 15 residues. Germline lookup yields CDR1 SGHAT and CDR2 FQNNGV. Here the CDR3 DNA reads TGTGCCAGCAGCTTAGATCTGGGGGACTCCTACGAGCAGTACTTC. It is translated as CASSLDLGDSYEQYF. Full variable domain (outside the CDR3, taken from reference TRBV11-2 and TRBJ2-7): EAGVAQSPRYKIIEKRQSVAFWCNPISGHATLYWYQQILGQGPKLLIQFQNNGVVDDSQLPKDRFSAERLKGVDSTLKIQPAKLEDSAVYLCASSLDLGDSYEQYFGPGTRLTVT.

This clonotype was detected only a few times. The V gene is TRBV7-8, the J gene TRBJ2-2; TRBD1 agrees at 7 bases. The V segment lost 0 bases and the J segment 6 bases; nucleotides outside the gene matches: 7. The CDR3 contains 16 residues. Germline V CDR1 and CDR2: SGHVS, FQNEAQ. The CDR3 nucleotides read TGTGCCAGCAGCTTAGCGTGGCAGGGGGACGCCGGGGAGCTGTTTTTT. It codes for CASSLAWQGDAGELFF. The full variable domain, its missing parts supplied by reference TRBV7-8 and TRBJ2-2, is GAGVSQSPRYKVAKRGQDVALRCDPISGHVSLFWYQQALGQGPEFLTYFQNEAQLDKSGLPSDRFFAERPEGSVSTLKIQRTQQEDSAVYLCASSLAWQGDAGELFFGEGSRLTVL.

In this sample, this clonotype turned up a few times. The CDR3 DNA sequence: TGTGCCAGCAGCCAATATCAGGGGAGACCGTCACCCCTCCACTTT. Protein: CASSQYQGRPSPLHF. V is TRBV14 and J is TRBJ1-6, with D perhaps TRBD1 (6 bases). Trimming cost V 2 bases and J 10 bases, with 15 bases left between them. Germline lookup yields CDR1 SGHDN and CDR2 FVKESK. The CDR3 is 15 residues long.

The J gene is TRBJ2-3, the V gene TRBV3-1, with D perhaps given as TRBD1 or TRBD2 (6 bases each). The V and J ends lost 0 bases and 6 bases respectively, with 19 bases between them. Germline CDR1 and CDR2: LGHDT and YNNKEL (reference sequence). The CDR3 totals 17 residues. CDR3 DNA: TGTGCCAGCAGCCAAGATTTGGAACTAGGGGGGTCGGATACGCAGTATTTT. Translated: CASSQDLELGGSDTQYF.

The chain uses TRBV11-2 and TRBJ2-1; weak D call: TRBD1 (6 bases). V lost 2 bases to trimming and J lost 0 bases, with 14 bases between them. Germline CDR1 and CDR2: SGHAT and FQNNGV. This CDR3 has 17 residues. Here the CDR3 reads CASSLTHRVSSYNEQFF. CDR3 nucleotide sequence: TGTGCCAGCAGCTTAACGCACAGGGTTAGCTCCTACAATGAGCAGTTCTTC.

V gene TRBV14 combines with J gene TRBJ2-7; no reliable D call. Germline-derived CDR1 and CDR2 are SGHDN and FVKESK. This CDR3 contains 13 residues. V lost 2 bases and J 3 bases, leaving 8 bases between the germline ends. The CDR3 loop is CASSQLTYYEQYF. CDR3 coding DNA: TGTGCCAGCAGCCAACTAACATACTACGAGCAGTACTTC.

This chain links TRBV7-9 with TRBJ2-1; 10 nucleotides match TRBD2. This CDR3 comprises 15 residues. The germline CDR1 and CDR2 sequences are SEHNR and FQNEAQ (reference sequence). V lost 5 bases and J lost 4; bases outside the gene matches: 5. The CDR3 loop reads CASSKTSGPYNEQFF. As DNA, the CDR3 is TGTGCCAGCAGCAAGACTAGCGGGCCTTACAATGAGCAGTTCTTC.

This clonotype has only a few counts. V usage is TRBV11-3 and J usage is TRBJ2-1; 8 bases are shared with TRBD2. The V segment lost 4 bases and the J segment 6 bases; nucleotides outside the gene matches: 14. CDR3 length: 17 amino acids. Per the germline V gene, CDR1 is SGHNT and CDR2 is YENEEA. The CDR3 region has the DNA TGTGCCAGCAGCTACGAACCCCTAGCGGGCTATCTCAATGAGCAGTTCTTC. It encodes CASSYEPLAGYLNEQFF.

The CDR3 reads CASSQSPRRELFF. CDR3 bases: TGTGCCAGCAGCCAATCCCCCCGCAGGGAGCTGTTTTTT. The gene calls are TRBV16 and TRBJ2-2; D is unresolved. The V gene lost 0 bases and the J gene lost 9 bases, with 8 bases spanning the gap. Germline V gene data show CDR1 as KGHSY and CDR2 as FQNENV. This CDR3 region has 13 residues.